Shown below are 11 T cell receptor beta chains from a single sample sequenced in a study of PD-1 blockade in classical Hodgkin lymphoma. This sample's time point: newly diagnosed, previously untreated cHL patient sample. Using immunoSEQ multiplex PCR, the repertoire was profiled, and TCRdb retains in-frame clones only, with some absent. The table lists tens of thousands of clones, approximately 95% of them singletons, with about 3.7% in the top ten. Sequencing was carried out using peripheral blood mononuclear cells (PBMCs). These receptors all come from a human donor with classical Hodgkin lymphoma.

J is TRBJ2-1 and V is TRBV7-9; D possibly corresponds to TRBD1 (5 bases). V lost 5 bases and J lost 0, with 11 bases in between. This CDR3 is built from 15 residues. Germline-derived CDR1 and CDR2 are SEHNR and FQNEAQ (reference sequence). Written as DNA, the CDR3 is TGTGCCAGCAGCAAGGTGCAGGGCTCCTACAATGAGCAGTTCTTC. Translation: CASSKVQGSYNEQFF. Full variable domain (missing parts from reference TRBV7-9 and TRBJ2-1): DTGVSQNPRHKITKRGQNVTFRCDPISEHNRLYWYRQTLGQGPEFLTYFQNEAQLEKSRLLSDRFSAERPKGSFSTLEIQRTEQGDSAMYLCASSKVQGSYNEQFFGPGTRLTVL.

The chain combines TRBV9 with TRBJ1-1; 7 positions match TRBD1. Trimming removed 8 bases from V and 5 bases from J; junction bases left unmatched: 18. CDR3 length equals 16 residues. Germline V CDR1 and CDR2: SGDLS, YYNGEE. The CDR3 DNA reads TGTGCCAGGCGGACCGGACCGACAGGGACAGTTACTGAAGCTTTCTTT. Its protein is CARRTGPTGTVTEAFF.

This chain joins TRBV2 and TRBJ2-3, with D uncertain. The CDR3 sequence is 15 residues long. With 1 base removed from V and 6 bases from J, the gap between germline ends came to 14 bases. Germline lookup yields CDR1 SNHLY and CDR2 FYNNEI. The CDR3 region is CASSEVPVVGDTQYF. In nucleotides, the CDR3 is TGTGCCAGCAGTGAAGTTCCGGTGGTAGGGGATACGCAGTATTTT.

The J gene is TRBJ2-7, the V gene TRBV7-6; 7 bases map to TRBD1. The CDR3 has 15 residues. Losses at the gene ends were 4 bases for V and 2 bases for J; bases not matched to a gene: 8. Germline values: CDR1 SGHVS, CDR2 FNYEAQ. CDR3 nucleotides: TGTGCCAGCAGCTCATGTAACAGGGGAACCTACGAGCAGTACTTC. Translation: CASSSCNRGTYEQYF.

This chain links TRBV5-1 with TRBJ2-2; 9 bases map to TRBD1. This CDR3 contains 12 residues. The trim removed 3 bases at V and 12 bases at J, leaving 3 bases unmatched. Germline CDR1 reads SGHRS; CDR2 reads YFSETQ. The CDR3 region is CASSSGQGKLFF. In DNA form, the CDR3 reads TGCGCCAGCAGCTCTGGACAGGGGAAGCTGTTTTTT.

The rearrangement links TRBV9 to TRBJ2-2; possible D gene TRBD2, 6 bases. V was cut by 0 bases and J by 0 bases, with 15 bases left in between. The CDR3 has 18 residues. Germline V lookup: CDR1 SGDLS, CDR2 YYNGEE. The CDR3 is CASSVASRGGTNTGELFF. CDR3 coding DNA: TGTGCCAGCAGCGTAGCCTCGCGGGGAGGAACGAACACCGGGGAGCTGTTTTTT. The complete variable domain, with remaining parts taken from reference TRBV9 and TRBJ2-2, reads DSGVTQTPKHLITATGQRVTLRCSPRSGDLSVYWYQQSLDQGLQFLIQYYNGEERAKGNILERFSAQQFPDLHSELNLSSLELGDSALYFCASSVASRGGTNTGELFFGEGSRLTVL.

This clone was counted only a few times. The genes are TRBV6-5 and TRBJ2-5; 8 bases fit TRBD2. CDR1 and CDR2 (germline): MNHEY, SVGAGI. Losses at the gene ends were 6 bases for V and 4 bases for J; bases not matched to a gene: 10. CDR3 length: 15 residues. In DNA form, the CDR3 reads TGTGCCAGCAGGAGAAGCGGGGGTCGAGGAGAGACCCAGTACTTC. It translates to CASRRSGGRGETQYF.

The V gene is TRBV7-9, the J gene TRBJ2-7; 10 positions match TRBD2. Germline CDR1 is SEHNR and CDR2 is FQNEAQ (reference sequence). V shed 5 bases and J 4 bases; nucleotides not matched to a gene: 8. The CDR3 covers 15 residues. The CDR3 protein is CASSPLTSGTYEQYF. The CDR3 region has the DNA TGTGCCAGCAGCCCGCTCACTAGCGGGACGTACGAGCAGTACTTC.

The rearrangement joins TRBV7-8 to TRBJ1-1, with 7 nucleotides matching TRBD1. With V trimmed by 4 bases and J by 5 bases, 10 bases remained unmatched. The CDR3 is 15 residues long. Germline V gives CDR1 SGHVS, CDR2 FQNEAQ. The chain's CDR3 is CASSSRGQGETEAFF. The CDR3 DNA follows: TGTGCCAGCAGCTCACGCGGCCAGGGGGAGACTGAAGCTTTCTTT.

This clone was observed once. The chain combines TRBV29-1 with TRBJ1-1, with D perhaps TRBD1 (5 bases). Germline assignment: CDR1 SQVTM and CDR2 ANQGSEA. The V and J ends lost 7 bases and 5 bases respectively, with 14 bases between them. The CDR3 spans 12 residues. The CDR3 sequence is CSGSREGTEAFF. The DNA of the CDR3 is TGCAGCGGTAGCAGGGAGGGGACTGAAGCTTTCTTT.

V gene TRBV5-4 combines with J gene TRBJ1-2, with D perhaps matching TRBD1 (6 bases). Trimming stripped 4 bases from V and 0 bases from J, with 13 bases between. In germline, CDR1 is SGHNT, CDR2 YYREEE (reference sequence). The CDR3 covers 15 residues. CDR3 amino acids: CASSPGGGANYGYTF. The CDR3 coding sequence is TGTGCCAGCAGCCCTGGGGGCGGGGCTAACTATGGCTACACCTTC.